This T cell receptor beta chain was observed in a study of cytomegalovirus exposure and HLA in healthy donors. This CDR3 has 14 amino acids. From germline, CDR1 is SNHLY and CDR2 FYNNEI. The ends were cut back, 8 bases at V and 4 bases at J, with 14 bases in the middle. This clone was seen a few times. Its antigen is still unknown. Overall study results and limits: Reports described diagnosis of cytomegalovirus status by the classifier as highly specific and sensitive. Most TCR sequences were seen very rarely across donors, but some public TCRs occurred in many.

TCRdb's table, derived via immunoSEQ multiplex PCR, lists solely in-frame clones and lacks some. The data contain about 120,000 clones, about 83% of them singletons. The sequenced material came from PBMCs. This chain links TRBV2 with TRBJ2-2, with D uncertain. This clonotype was sampled from a woman aged 25 to 39 in good health and CMV-seronegative. The chain's CDR3 is CASALTRSTGELFF. The CDR3 nucleotides read TGTGCCAGCGCCCTTACGAGAAGCACCGGGGAGCTGTTTTTT.